These 31 T cell receptor beta chains originate from one sample sequenced in a study of shared clonotypes between healthy human individuals. The repertoire was sequenced with immunoSEQ multiplex PCR; TCRdb's copy has only in-frame clones and lacks some. The table records over a million clones, approximately 96% of them present only once. The sequenced sample consisted of naive CD4+ T cells sorted from blood. The subset was: CD45RA+ positively selected. The receptors here all came from a man aged 30-40 years in good health.

The rearrangement joins TRBV2 to TRBJ2-2, with D perhaps matching TRBD1 (6 bases). The CDR3 extends over 14 amino acids. Deletions cut 7 bases from V and 6 bases from J, with 15 bases between. Germline-derived CDR1 and CDR2 are SNHLY and FYNNEI. CDR3 bases: TGTGCCAGCATCACAGGGATAGTACCCGGGGAGCTGTTTTTT. This codes for CASITGIVPGELFF.

This clone was detected only once. The rearrangement links TRBV2 to TRBJ1-5; D remains ambiguous. CDR3 size: 15 residues. V shed 6 bases and J shed 4 bases, with 16 bases lying between them. Germline V gene lookup returns CDR1 SNHLY and CDR2 FYNNEI. This chain's CDR3 is CASRPVVGGNQPQHF. The CDR3 region has the DNA TGTGCCAGCAGGCCAGTTGTAGGAGGTAATCAGCCCCAGCATTTT.

As regards this clone: The identical CDR3 is also encoded by other nucleotide sequences in the sample. This chain uses TRBV5-1 with TRBJ2-3; 10 bases match TRBD2. Looked up from germline, CDR1 is SGHRS and CDR2 is YFSETQ. Trimming at V came to 4 bases and at J to 2 bases, leaving 4 bases not matched to a gene. The CDR3 contains 15 residues. In DNA form, the CDR3 reads TGCGCCAGCAGCCCGGGACTAGCGTCCACAGATACGCAGTATTTT. As protein: CASSPGLASTDTQYF.

The chain couples TRBV5-1 to TRBJ2-7, with TRBD2 matching 7 bases. This CDR3 spans 16 amino acids. V shed 2 bases and J 1 base; nucleotides not matched to a gene: 9. Germline V gene lookup returns CDR1 SGHRS and CDR2 YFSETQ. The CDR3 coding sequence is TGCGCCAGCAGCTTCTGGGGGGGACCAGATTCCTACGAGCAGTACTTC. Amino acid sequence: CASSFWGGPDSYEQYF.

This chain links TRBV7-3 with TRBJ2-2; D possibly corresponds to TRBD2 (5 bases). Per the germline V gene, CDR1 is SGHTA and CDR2 is FQGTGA. This CDR3 comprises 15 residues. The V gene lost 2 bases and the J gene lost 0 bases, with 7 bases spanning the gap. The CDR3 bases are TGTGCCAGCAGCTTACGCGGGCCGAACACCGGGGAGCTGTTTTTT. This encodes CASSLRGPNTGELFF.

The chain links TRBV19 to TRBJ2-7; D not certain. V was clipped by 3 bases and J by 6 bases, with 9 bases between them. This CDR3 region has 12 residues. Looked up from germline, CDR1 is LNHDA and CDR2 is SQIVND (reference sequence). The CDR3 region is CASSMVGLEQYF. DNA of the CDR3: TGTGCCAGTAGTATGGTTGGGCTCGAGCAGTACTTC.

This chain joins TRBV20-1 and TRBJ1-1; a possible D gene is TRBD1 (5 bases). Looked up from germline, CDR1 is DFQATT and CDR2 is SNEGSKA (reference sequence). V was shortened by 2 bases and J by 10 bases, with 11 bases between the two germline ends. This CDR3 contains 11 residues. CDR3 loop: CSARIRVGAFF. CDR3 nucleotide sequence: TGCAGTGCTAGAATCAGGGTAGGAGCTTTCTTT.

The rearrangement links TRBV2 to TRBJ2-7; D is ambiguous. Trimming left V 4 bases short and J 9 bases short, with 13 bases between. The CDR3 is 12 residues long. Looked up from germline, CDR1 is SNHLY and CDR2 is FYNNEI. CDR3 nucleotide sequence: TGTGCCAGCAGTGGGCGGACCGCCCGGCAGTACTTC. Its translation is CASSGRTARQYF.

The gene calls are TRBV28 and TRBJ2-5; TRBD1 matches 9 bases. Germline CDR1 MDHEN, CDR2 SYDVKM. The V segment lost 5 bases and the J segment 4 bases; nucleotides outside the gene matches: 8. CDR3 length: 15 residues. CDR3 DNA: TGTGCCAGCAGTCAGGGGACAGGGTTTAGAGAGACCCAGTACTTC. Translation: CASSQGTGFRETQYF.

The J gene is TRBJ1-3, the V gene TRBV30; D unresolved. V dropped 2 bases and J dropped 4 bases, with 12 bases sitting between them. Germline assignment: CDR1 GTSNPN and CDR2 SVGIG (reference sequence). The CDR3 contains 14 residues. The CDR3 DNA is TGTGCCTGGAGTAACTTCGTGGTCGGAAACACCATATATTTT. Translated, it gives CAWSNFVVGNTIYF.

The V call is TRBV27, the J call TRBJ2-1; D unclear. V lost 8 bases to trimming and J lost 5 bases, with 10 bases between them. Germline CDR1 and CDR2: MNHEY and SMNVEV (reference sequence). The CDR3 runs to 12 residues. The CDR3 region is CASRARDNEQFF. CDR3 nucleotides: TGTGCCAGCCGAGCACGAGACAATGAGCAGTTCTTC.

The rearrangement uses TRBV7-3 and TRBJ2-1, with D unresolved. V shed 4 bases and J shed 7 bases, with 11 bases lying between them. CDR1 and CDR2 from the germline V gene are SGHTA and FQGTGA. The CDR3 runs to 13 residues. The CDR3 bases are TGTGCCAGCAGCTCGTCGCAGTATAATGAGCAGTTCTTC. Translated, it gives CASSSSQYNEQFF.

This chain uses TRBV29-1 with TRBJ1-1; D unclear. The CDR3 totals 16 residues. CDR1 is SQVTM, CDR2 ANQGSEA, per germline. The V gene lost 7 bases and the J gene lost 0 bases, with 21 bases spanning the gap. CDR3: CSADTGRKRMNTEAFF. The CDR3 DNA reads TGCAGCGCCGATACGGGGAGGAAAAGAATGAACACTGAAGCTTTCTTT.

The V and J genes are TRBV25-1 and TRBJ2-1; the D is unclear. The CDR3 consists of 14 residues. CDR1 is MGHDK and CDR2 is SYGVNS in the germline V gene. V was pared by 8 bases and J by 1 base, with 12 bases between. CDR3 DNA sequence: TGTGCCAGCCGATCCTCGGTATCCTACAATGAGCAGTTCTTC. Its protein product is CASRSSVSYNEQFF.

The chain is built from TRBV27 and TRBJ2-3, with a weak D call TRBD2 (6 bases). The CDR3 consists of 15 residues. Germline lookup yields CDR1 MNHEY and CDR2 SMNVEV (reference sequence). The V end lost 5 bases, the J end lost 4 bases, and 16 bases lay between the germline ends. The CDR3 reads CASSKWRGGPDTQYF. CDR3 coding DNA: TGTGCCAGCAGTAAGTGGCGGGGTGGTCCAGATACGCAGTATTTT.

The chain joins TRBV7-2 to TRBJ2-7; no clear D. The CDR3 is 14 amino acids. The V end was cut by 1 base, the J end by 2 bases, with 9 bases between. CDR1 and CDR2 (germline): SGHTA, FQGNSA. The chain's CDR3 is CASSLVAETYEQYF. As DNA, the CDR3 is TGTGCCAGCAGCTTAGTTGCGGAAACCTACGAGCAGTACTTC.

The chain employs TRBV4-2 and TRBJ2-7; 12 bases fit TRBD1. The CDR3 consists of 15 residues. The V and J ends lost 2 bases and 5 bases, in that order; junction bases with no gene match: 4. Germline CDR1 is LGHNA and CDR2 is YNFKEQ. As DNA, the CDR3 is TGTGCCAGCAGCCAACCGGGACAGGGGGCCCACGAGCAGTACTTC. Its protein is CASSQPGQGAHEQYF.

The rearrangement uses TRBV7-9 and TRBJ1-6; D not certain. V shed 1 base and J shed 6 bases, with 10 bases lying between them. Germline V gene lookup returns CDR1 SEHNR and CDR2 FQNEAQ (reference sequence). CDR3 length equals 15 residues. In nucleotides, the CDR3 is TGTGCCAGCAGCTTAGGTGGCCCGACTAATTCACCCCTCCACTTT. Amino acids: CASSLGGPTNSPLHF.

The V call is TRBV21-1, the J call TRBJ2-5; TRBD1 was called by the table and not checked on the DNA. TRBV21-1 is tagged as a pseudogene. The CDR3 spans 17 residues. The CDR3 DNA sequence: TGTGCCAGCAGCAAAGGGAGGACAGGCGTCCTCGGGGAGACCCAGTACTTC. Translation gives CASSKGRTGVLGETQYF.

The chain couples TRBV5-4 to TRBJ2-7; D assignment may be TRBD1 or TRBD2 (5 bases each). Trimming removed 1 base at V and 3 bases at J, with 11 bases between. Germline lookup yields CDR1 SGHNT and CDR2 YYREEE (reference sequence). This CDR3 contains 14 residues. CDR3 sequence: CASSLFQGDYEQYF. The CDR3 nucleotides are TGTGCCAGCAGCTTGTTTCAGGGAGACTACGAGCAGTACTTC. The full variable domain, completed using reference TRBV5-4 and TRBJ2-7, is ETGVTQSPTHLIKTRGQQVTLRCSSQSGHNTVSWYQQALGQGPQFIFQYYREEENGRGNFPPRFSGLQFPNYSSELNVNALELDDSALYLCASSLFQGDYEQYFGPGTRLTVT.

This rearrangement joins TRBV5-4 to TRBJ2-1; D perhaps matches TRBD2 (6 bases). Per germline, CDR1 SGHNT and CDR2 YYREEE (reference sequence). Trimming removed 4 bases from V and 6 bases from J, with 20 bases in between. The CDR3 loop spans 16 amino acids. The CDR3 nucleotides are TGTGCCAGCAGCGGAGGACTATCAAATGGGGTCAATGAGCAGTTCTTC. Protein product: CASSGGLSNGVNEQFF.

The chain has TRBV5-5 and TRBJ2-7; D is unclear. The CDR3 runs 14 residues. In germline, CDR1 is SGHKS, CDR2 YYEKEE (reference sequence). Trimming removed 0 bases at V and 3 bases at J, with 10 bases between. The CDR3 region has the DNA TGTGCCAGCAGCTTGGCGGTAGGCGACTACGAGCAGTACTTC. Its translation is CASSLAVGDYEQYF.

The rearrangement joins TRBV11-3 to TRBJ2-5, with a tentative D call TRBD2 (6 bases). Germline loops: CDR1 SGHNT, CDR2 YENEEA. Deletions cut 4 bases from V and 0 bases from J, with 15 bases between. The CDR3 length is 16 residues. The CDR3 DNA sequence: TGTGCCAGCAGCTCTCTCGTCCGGGGGTACCAAGAGACCCAGTACTTC. Its translation: CASSSLVRGYQETQYF.

The V and J genes are TRBV5-1 and TRBJ2-1; TRBD2 agrees at 9 bases. Germline V gene data show CDR1 as SGHRS and CDR2 as YFSETQ. The CDR3 loop spans 15 amino acids. V lost 1 base, J lost 9 bases, and 8 bases stayed unmatched. The CDR3 DNA reads as TGCGCCAGCAGCTTGTTTAGCGGGAGTAATGGTGAGCAGTTCTTC. Its translation: CASSLFSGSNGEQFF.

This sequence joins TRBV6-5 and TRBJ2-1, with D unclear. Germline V gives CDR1 MNHEY, CDR2 SVGAGI. The CDR3 is made up of 15 amino acids. The V end lost 3 bases, the J end lost 3 bases, and 12 bases lay between the germline ends. CDR3 in DNA: TGTGCCAGCAGTTATTCGACGGTGGTCTACAATGAGCAGTTCTTC. Translated: CASSYSTVVYNEQFF.

The chain links TRBV9 to TRBJ2-7, with TRBD1 identical over 8 bases. In germline, CDR1 is SGDLS, CDR2 YYNGEE. The V segment lost 1 base and the J segment 6 bases; nucleotides outside the gene matches: 6. This CDR3 has 14 amino acids. The CDR3 sequence: CASSVNDRGSEQYF. CDR3 DNA sequence: TGTGCCAGCAGCGTAAACGACAGGGGTAGCGAGCAGTACTTC.

The genes are TRBV9 and TRBJ2-1, with a tentative D call TRBD1 (5 bases). Per the germline V gene, CDR1 is SGDLS and CDR2 is YYNGEE. The CDR3 totals 14 residues. The ends were cut back, 0 bases at V and 8 bases at J, with 12 bases in the middle. The CDR3 region has the DNA TGTGCCAGCAGCGTAGTGCCAGGCAGGGATGAGCAGTTCTTC. It encodes CASSVVPGRDEQFF.

The rearrangement joins TRBV6-1 to TRBJ2-7, with TRBD2 matching over 11 bases. Germline CDR1 MNHNS, CDR2 SASEGT. This CDR3 has 15 residues. V shed 7 bases, J shed 1 base, and the junction held 6 bases outside the gene matches. The CDR3 protein is CASKGTSGSSYEQYF. Written as DNA, the CDR3 is TGTGCCAGCAAAGGAACTAGCGGGAGTTCCTACGAGCAGTACTTC.

The rearrangement links TRBV9 to TRBJ2-1, with 7 bases lining up with TRBD2. The CDR3 runs to 17 residues. Germline V gene sequence: CDR1 SGDLS, CDR2 YYNGEE. Trimming removed 0 bases from V and 4 bases from J; junction bases left unmatched: 10. CDR3 nucleotides: TGTGCCAGCAGCGTAGAGGGAGCGGGAAGGGGATACAATGAGCAGTTCTTC. Amino acid sequence: CASSVEGAGRGYNEQFF.

J is TRBJ2-1 and V is TRBV7-9; D gene uncertain. Germline CDR1 is SEHNR and CDR2 is FQNEAQ (reference sequence). The CDR3 runs 14 residues. The germline V and J ends were trimmed by 1 base and 3 bases, with 7 bases remaining between them. The CDR3 loop reads CASSLDKGYNEQFF. As DNA, the CDR3 is TGTGCCAGCAGCTTAGATAAAGGCTACAATGAGCAGTTCTTC.

This chain joins TRBV5-4 and TRBJ2-5, with 9 bases aligning to TRBD2. Germline-derived CDR1 and CDR2 are SGHNT and YYREEE (reference sequence). After removal of 3 bases from V and 2 bases from J, the junction contained 8 bases not matched to a gene. The CDR3 has 16 amino acids. The CDR3, as DNA: TGTGCCAGCAGCTCTGCTAGCGGGGTTGGGCAAGAGACCCAGTACTTC. Translating it yields CASSSASGVGQETQYF. The variable domain in full, with the rest retrieved from reference TRBV5-4 and TRBJ2-5, is ETGVTQSPTHLIKTRGQQVTLRCSSQSGHNTVSWYQQALGQGPQFIFQYYREEENGRGNFPPRFSGLQFPNYSSELNVNALELDDSALYLCASSSASGVGQETQYFGPGTRLLVL.